Listed below are T cell receptor beta chains from one sample, sequenced in a study of shared clonotypes between healthy human individuals. Using immunoSEQ multiplex PCR, the repertoire was profiled, and TCRdb retains in-frame clones only, with some absent. Of hundreds of thousands of clones in the sample, about four fifths are singletons; the top ten hold about 13%. The sequencing sample was made of PBMCs. The source is a woman between 35 and 50 years old in good health. Some clones in this sample may be carry-over from other donors' samples. The CDR3 runs from the conserved cysteine through the conserved F or W. D genes are given only for firm matches. Clone size is stated in some rows and not others, as once, few, many or a class when expanded.

abundance	d_gene	len	v_gene	j_gene	CDR3aa	CDR3nt
NA	TRBD1	13	TRBV15	TRBJ1-1	CAISQGASTEAFF	TGTGCCATTAGCCAGGGGGCAAGCACTGAAGCTTTCTTT
NA	NA	15	TRBV6-1	TRBJ2-7	CASTDSPLSSYEQYF	TGTGCCAGCACAGACAGTCCCTTAAGCTCCTACGAGCAGTACTTC
NA	TRBD1	16	TRBV9	TRBJ2-1	CASSVGGQWSYNEQFF	TGTGCCAGCAGCGTAGGGGGACAGTGGTCCTACAATGAGCAGTTCTTC
NA	NA	14	TRBV4-3	TRBJ1-5	CASSQGGRDQPQHF	TGCGCCAGCAGCCAAGGGGGAAGGGATCAGCCCCAGCATTTT
NA	NA	13	TRBV7-2	TRBJ1-1	CASSLDPDIEAFF	TGTGCCAGCAGCTTGGACCCTGACATTGAAGCTTTCTTT
NA	NA	13	TRBV19	TRBJ2-1	CASSTSTYNEQFF	TGTGCCAGTAGTACCTCGACCTACAATGAGCAGTTCTTC
NA	NA	16	TRBV15	TRBJ2-1	CATSRYTGSSYNEQFF	TGTGCCACCAGCAGATATACAGGGAGCTCCTACAATGAGCAGTTCTTC
NA	TRBD1	14	TRBV5-1	TRBJ2-7	CASSLNPQGYEQYF	TGCGCCAGCAGCTTGAACCCACAGGGGTACGAGCAGTACTTC
NA	TRBD1	15	TRBV13	TRBJ2-7	CASSLEGTGYSEQYF	TGTGCCAGCAGCTTAGAAGGGACAGGCTACAGTGAGCAGTACTTC
few	NA	15	TRBV21-1	TRBJ2-3	CASSKDPRGSNTQYF	TGTGCCAGCAGCAAAGATCCTAGGGGCTCGAATACGCAGTATTTT
NA	NA	17	TRBV28	TRBJ2-4	CASSAAGLPRDKNIQYF	TGTGCCAGCAGTGCCGCCGGACTTCCACGGGACAAAAACATTCAGTACTTC
NA	TRBD2	15	TRBV7-2	TRBJ2-1	CASSSLAGAYNEQFF	TGTGCCAGCAGCTCGCTAGCGGGAGCCTACAATGAGCAGTTCTTC
few	NA	15	TRBV6-4	TRBJ2-3	CASSDSTASTDTQYF	TGTGCCAGCAGTGACTCGACAGCTAGCACAGATACGCAGTATTTT
NA	NA	13	TRBV28	TRBJ1-1	CASSFGDITEAFF	TGTGCCAGCAGTTTTGGGGATATCACTGAAGCTTTCTTT
NA	NA	15	TRBV15	TRBJ1-4	CATSLRQVTNEKLFF	TGTGCCACCAGCCTCCGACAGGTCACTAATGAAAAACTGTTTTTT
NA	TRBD2	15	TRBV7-2	TRBJ2-7	CASSLLTSGSYEQYF	TGTGCCAGCAGCTTACTGACTAGCGGGAGTTACGAGCAGTACTTC
NA	TRBD2	17	TRBV4-1	TRBJ2-7	CASSQVRGLAGDYEQYF	TGCGCCAGCAGCCAAGTCAGGGGACTAGCGGGAGACTACGAGCAGTACTTC
NA	TRBD2	16	TRBV4-3	TRBJ2-6	CASSHQRGSGANVLTF	TGCGCCAGCAGCCATCAGCGGGGCTCTGGGGCCAACGTCCTGACTTTC
NA	NA	13	TRBV7-2	TRBJ2-1	CASTALAENEQFF	TGTGCCAGCACCGCCTTAGCGGAGAATGAGCAGTTCTTC
NA	NA	12	TRBV10-3	TRBJ1-2	CAISENRYGYTF	TGTGCCATCAGTGAAAATAGATATGGCTACACCTTC
NA	NA	16	TRBV5-1	TRBJ2-1	CASSLRVGSSYNEQFF	TGCGCCAGCAGCTTGAGAGTCGGTAGTTCCTACAATGAGCAGTTCTTC
once	TRBD1	15	TRBV7-9	TRBJ2-2	CASSPGQGNTGELFF	TGTGCCAGCAGCCCTGGACAGGGGAACACCGGGGAGCTGTTTTTT
NA	TRBD1	18	TRBV7-3	TRBJ1-5	CASSQRGPLITSNQPQHF	TGTGCCAGCAGCCAAAGGGGGCCATTGATAACTAGCAATCAGCCCCAGCATTTT
NA	TRBD1	16	TRBV18	TRBJ1-1	CASSPASTGRDTEAFF	TGTGCCAGCTCACCCGCCTCGACAGGGCGTGACACTGAAGCTTTCTTT
NA	NA	14	TRBV28	TRBJ1-4	CASSLRGYNEKLFF	TGTGCCAGCAGTCTCAGGGGCTATAATGAAAAACTGTTTTTT
NA	NA	14	TRBV7-5	TRBJ2-5	CARSVPGPRETQYF	TGTGCCAGAAGCGTACCGGGCCCCCGGGAGACCCAGTACTTC
NA	TRBD2	16	TRBV15	TRBJ2-3	CATSILAGGVTDTQYF	TGTGCCACCAGTATACTAGCGGGAGGGGTCACAGATACGCAGTATTTT
NA	TRBD1	13	TRBV6-6	TRBJ1-2	CASRATGGDGYTF	TGTGCCAGCAGGGCGACAGGGGGCGATGGCTACACCTTC
NA	NA	12	TRBV29-1	TRBJ2-3	CSVGTVGDTQYF	TGCAGCGTCGGGACCGTGGGAGATACGCAGTATTTT
NA	NA	15	TRBV10-3	TRBJ2-3	CAISESRRGADTQYF	TGTGCCATCAGTGAGTCGCGCAGGGGCGCAGATACGCAGTATTTT
NA	NA	15	TRBV19	TRBJ1-2	CASSQTAGPRSGYTF	TGTGCCAGTAGCCAAACAGCCGGGCCGCGGTCTGGCTACACCTTC
many	NA	13	TRBV7-8	TRBJ2-1	CASSFASMNEQFF	TGTGCCAGCAGCTTCGCCAGCATGAATGAGCAGTTCTTC
NA	NA	13	TRBV9	TRBJ1-2	CASSMTAQYGYTF	TGTGCCAGTTCAATGACAGCTCAATATGGCTACACCTTC
once	TRBD2	17	TRBV4-3	TRBJ2-1	CASSQGTGAGGPHEQFF	TGCGCCAGCAGCCAAGGTACAGGAGCGGGAGGGCCCCATGAGCAGTTCTTC
NA	NA	14	TRBV18	TRBJ2-5	CASSPGWDQETQYF	TGTGCCAGCTCACCAGGGTGGGACCAAGAGACCCAGTACTTC
few	TRBD2	15	TRBV7-7	TRBJ2-3	CASSLAGATTDTQYF	TGTGCTAGCAGCTTGGCGGGAGCCACCACAGATACGCAGTATTTT
NA	TRBD1	15	TRBV18	TRBJ1-5	CASSPRGSGNQPQHF	TGTGCCAGCTCACCCAGGGGGTCGGGCAATCAGCCCCAGCATTTT
few	TRBD1	15	TRBV7-6	TRBJ2-7	CASSSGQTSSYEQYF	TGTGCCAGCAGCTCGGGACAGACGAGCTCCTACGAGCAGTACTTC
NA	TRBD2	17	TRBV27	TRBJ2-7	CASNPIRLAGGSYEQYF	TGTGCCAGCAACCCTATTAGGCTAGCGGGAGGGAGTTACGAGCAGTACTTC
NA	NA	14	TRBV19	TRBJ1-1	CASSMGRGITEAFF	TGTGCCAGTAGTATGGGGCGCGGGATCACTGAAGCTTTCTTT
NA	NA	14	TRBV6-5	TRBJ1-2	CASSYAAGAYGYTF	TGTGCCAGCAGCTATGCCGCAGGGGCCTATGGCTACACCTTC
NA	TRBD1	16	TRBV19	TRBJ1-2	CASSSENQGADYGYTF	TGTGCCAGTAGCTCCGAGAACCAGGGGGCTGACTATGGCTACACCTTC
few	NA	14	TRBV2	TRBJ2-7	CASSERSPPGEQYF	TGTGCCAGCAGTGAAAGGTCGCCTCCGGGGGAGCAGTACTTC
NA	TRBD1	15	TRBV5-1	TRBJ2-5	CASSNRDRGEETQYF	TGCGCCAGCAGCAACCGGGACAGGGGAGAAGAGACCCAGTACTTC
NA	TRBD2	14	TRBV7-3	TRBJ2-3	CASSLQTSPDTQYF	TGTGCCAGCAGCCTCCAGACTAGCCCAGATACGCAGTATTTT
NA	NA	11	TRBV10-3	TRBJ2-7	CAISESDEQYF	TGTGCCATCAGTGAGTCGGACGAGCAGTACTTC
NA	TRBD1	17	TRBV4-1	TRBJ2-2	CASSHPGGSSNTGELFF	TGCGCCAGCAGCCACCCAGGGGGCAGTTCGAACACCGGGGAGCTGTTTTTT
NA	NA	12	TRBV21-1	TRBJ2-1	CALSQGTGEQFF	TGTGCCCTATCTCAAGGAACAGGCGAGCAGTTCTTC
NA	NA	15	TRBV5-1	TRBJ2-2	CASSRPGQNTGELFF	TGCGCCAGCAGCAGACCGGGACAGAACACCGGGGAGCTGTTTTTT
once	NA	15	TRBV7-9	TRBJ2-2	CASSLVPENTGELFF	TGTGCCAGCAGCTTAGTCCCAGAGAACACCGGGGAGCTGTTTTTT
NA	TRBD1	16	TRBV5-4	TRBJ2-7	CASSIGTGTGGLEQYF	TGTGCCAGCAGCATTGGGACCGGGACAGGGGGCCTCGAGCAGTACTTC